This paragraph covers one T cell receptor beta chain sequence. The sample comes from a study of technical replicates of blood from a handful of donors. Germline CDR1 reads MGHRA; CDR2 reads YSYEKL. V dropped 6 bases and J dropped 0 bases, with 18 bases sitting between them. The CDR3 loop spans 18 amino acids. Generated by immunoSEQ multiplex PCR, the TCRdb table keeps only in-frame clones and is missing some. This sample has approximately 59,000 clones, with roughly 86% found just once. V gene TRBV4-1 combines with J gene TRBJ2-6; D perhaps matches TRBD2 (7 bases). Sequencing was performed on PBMCs. The origin of this receptor is a human donor in good health. Some clones in this sample may be carry-over from other donors' samples. In nucleotides, the CDR3 is TGCGCCAGCAGGGCAACGGGGGGCGGCCTCTCTGGGGCCAACGTCCTGACTTTC. Residues: CASRATGGGLSGANVLTF.